The 17 T cell receptor beta chains below come from one sample, sequenced in a study of early T cells in non-severe SARS-CoV-2 infection. One entry per CDR3 protein results from TCRdb running MiXCR on the 5' RACE reads. The profile shows 10,000 to 13,000 distinct CDR3 sequences, 4% to 5.5% of them singletons. Sequencing input: whole blood. The receptors shown here come from an adult who was a healthcare worker with PCR-confirmed SARS-CoV-2 infection or an uninfected control (not recorded which).

Notes on this clonotype: At one boundary the junction diverges from the germline segment, which might be a read error. The V call is TRBV7-9, the J call TRBJ2-7, with D maybe TRBD1 (5 bases). CDR1 and CDR2 from the germline V gene are SEHNR and FQNEAQ (reference sequence). This CDR3 is built from 11 residues. The CDR3 region has the DNA TGTGTCAGCAGGGTTGACCACGAGCAGTACTTC. Protein: CVSRVDHEQYF.

There are a few counts of this clonotype. Just one base apart from a much larger clone, this may be a read error. V usage is TRBV7-6 and J usage is TRBJ2-5, with D possibly matching TRBD2 (6 bases). The CDR3 has 12 amino acids. CDR1 is SGHVS and CDR2 is FNYEAQ in the germline V gene. CDR3 sequence (DNA): TGTGACAGCAGCTCCTCCGGGGGGACCCAGTACTTC. Translation gives CDSSSSGGTQYF.

This clonotype was seen a few times. J is TRBJ1-2 and V is TRBV20-1, with no clear D. CDR3 length: 11 amino acids. The ends were cut back, 1 base at V and 6 bases at J, with 6 bases in the middle. In germline, CDR1 is DFQATT, CDR2 SNEGSKA (reference sequence). The CDR3 region is CSARVWDGYTF. Written as DNA, the CDR3 is TGCAGTGCTAGAGTTTGGGATGGCTACACCTTC.

This clonotype was seen at least ten times. The chain carries TRBV5-1 and TRBJ2-1, with 8 bases matching TRBD1. With 2 bases clipped from V and 8 bases from J, the junction kept 6 bases outside the gene matches. This CDR3 is built from 14 residues. Looked up from germline, CDR1 is SGHRS and CDR2 is YFSETQ. CDR3 sequence reads: CASSFGQGRDEQFF. Written as DNA, the CDR3 is TGCGCCAGCAGCTTCGGACAGGGCAGGGATGAGCAGTTCTTC.

Only a few counts were recorded for this clonotype. This chain joins TRBV5-1 and TRBJ2-7; D unresolved. Germline V gene sequence: CDR1 SGHRS, CDR2 YFSETQ. Deletions cut 4 bases from V and 2 bases from J, with 13 bases between. The CDR3 extends over 14 amino acids. CDR3 DNA sequence: TGCGCCAGCAGCCCCGAGCCGGGTGCCTACGAGCAGTACTTC. It yields the protein CASSPEPGAYEQYF.

This clonotype was picked up many times. The V gene is TRBV20-1, the J gene TRBJ1-1; the match to TRBD1 covers 8 bases. The length of the CDR3 is 17 residues. Germline lookup yields CDR1 DFQATT and CDR2 SNEGSKA (reference sequence). Trimming at V came to 2 bases and at J to 3 bases, leaving 14 bases not matched to a gene. In DNA form, the CDR3 reads TGCAGTGCTAGATTACCTCCAGGGGGCCCTCGAGACACTGAAGCTTTCTTT. Translated, it gives CSARLPPGGPRDTEAFF.

This clonotype was seen more than once but under ten times. This sequence joins TRBV4-3 and TRBJ1-1; no reliable D call. Per germline, CDR1 LGHNA and CDR2 YSLEER. With 0 bases removed from V and 5 bases from J, the gap between germline ends came to 10 bases. There are 14 residues in the CDR3. CDR3 in amino acids: CASSQEPSGTEAFF. The CDR3 nucleotides are TGCGCCAGCAGCCAAGAGCCCTCGGGGACTGAAGCTTTCTTT.

This clonotype is medium-sized within its sample. The chain combines TRBV11-3 with TRBJ2-1; D unclear. In germline, CDR1 is SGHNT, CDR2 YENEEA. V lost 3 bases to trimming and J lost 5 bases, with 11 bases between them. The CDR3 is made up of 14 amino acids. CDR3 sequence (DNA): TGTGCCAGCAGCTTCCTCGGTCTGAACAATGAGCAGTTCTTC. Translating it yields CASSFLGLNNEQFF.

V usage is TRBV25-1 and J usage is TRBJ2-1; D uncertain. Trimming left V 3 bases short and J 6 bases short, with 3 bases between. CDR3 length: 11 residues. CDR1 MGHDK and CDR2 SYGVNS come from the germline V gene. The CDR3 loop reads CASSEVNEQFF. The CDR3 DNA reads TGTGCCAGCAGTGAGGTCAATGAGCAGTTCTTC.

By sample share, this clonotype is medium-sized. The CDR3 loop reads CARQGLSTDTQYF. CDR3 sequence (DNA): TGTGCCAGACAGGGTCTTAGCACAGATACGCAGTATTTT. The rearrangement uses TRBV7-2 and TRBJ2-3, with D possibly TRBD1 on 6 matching bases. Germline lookup yields CDR1 SGHTA and CDR2 FQGNSA. The CDR3 is 13 amino acids. The V end was cut by 9 bases, the J end by 0 bases, with 10 bases between.

This clonotype occurred many times. This chain joins TRBV7-9 and TRBJ2-5; D call uncertain. V lost 8 bases and J 5 bases, leaving 3 bases between the germline ends. The CDR3 covers 9 residues. CDR1 is SEHNR and CDR2 is FQNEAQ in the germline V gene (reference sequence). The CDR3 spells CASGETQYF. DNA for the CDR3: TGTGCCAGCGGTGAGACCCAGTACTTC. The variable domain in full, completed from reference TRBV7-9 and TRBJ2-5, reads DTGVSQNPRHKITKRGQNVTFRCDPISEHNRLYWYRQTLGQGPEFLTYFQNEAQLEKSRLLSDRFSAERPKGSFSTLEIQRTEQGDSAMYLCASGETQYFGPGTRLLVL.

This clonotype was picked up many times. The chain is built from TRBV28 and TRBJ1-1, with 7 bases that match TRBD1. J was trimmed by 6 bases and V by 8 bases; bases with no gene match: 9. Per germline, CDR1 MDHEN and CDR2 SYDVKM. CDR3 length equals 13 residues. The CDR3 reads CASPKQGQAEAFF. DNA of the CDR3: TGTGCCAGCCCAAAACAGGGGCAGGCTGAAGCTTTCTTT.

A few counts support this clonotype. The chain couples TRBV2 to TRBJ1-6; 8 nucleotides line up with TRBD1. CDR1 and CDR2 (germline): SNHLY, FYNNEI. Trimming removed 7 bases from V and 7 bases from J; junction bases left unmatched: 6. This CDR3 spans 14 amino acids. The CDR3 coding sequence is TGTGCCAGCATGACAGGGGCGGCCAATTCACCCCTCCACTTT. Protein sequence: CASMTGAANSPLHF.

This clonotype showed up many times. V is TRBV4-1 and J is TRBJ2-2, with D hard to call. Germline loops: CDR1 MGHRA, CDR2 YSYEKL. The CDR3 has 16 residues. The V and J ends lost 2 bases and 4 bases respectively, with 14 bases between them. CDR3 in DNA: TGCGCCAGCAGCCAACAGGACCTTATCGGCACCGGGGAGCTGTTTTTT. This sequence encodes CASSQQDLIGTGELFF.

The rearrangement links TRBV18 to TRBJ2-1, with a tentative D call TRBD2 (5 bases). The V end lost 3 bases, the J end lost 4 bases, and 10 bases lay between the germline ends. Germline-derived CDR1 and CDR2 are KGHSH and LQKENI. The length of the CDR3 is 14 residues. This chain's CDR3 is CASSPPSRYNEQFF. Here the CDR3 DNA reads TGTGCCAGCTCACCGCCTAGCCGGTACAATGAGCAGTTCTTC.

This clonotype has more than one count but fewer than ten. CDR3 sequence reads: CSARGRDEQFF. Here the CDR3 DNA reads TGCAGTGCTAGAGGGCGGGATGAGCAGTTCTTC. This chain uses TRBV20-1 with TRBJ2-1; a weak D match, TRBD2 (5 bases). From germline, CDR1 is DFQATT and CDR2 SNEGSKA (reference sequence). The CDR3 is 11 amino acids. The germline V and J ends were trimmed by 1 base and 8 bases, with 6 bases remaining between them.

Within the sample, this clonotype is medium-sized. The V gene is TRBV19, the J gene TRBJ1-2, with 7 bases matching TRBD1. Germline trimming cut 3 bases from V and 7 bases from J; bases unmatched to any gene: 11. The CDR3 runs to 15 residues. The germline CDR1 and CDR2 sequences are LNHDA and SQIVND (reference sequence). The CDR3 sequence: CASSIGDSENSGYTF. CDR3 DNA sequence: TGTGCCAGTAGTATCGGGGACAGCGAAAATAGTGGCTACACCTTC.